This record concerns one T cell receptor beta chain sequence. In the authors' methods: Counts of nucleated cells, estimated from reference gene primer amplification, were obtained. Using immunoSEQ multiplex PCR, the repertoire was profiled, and TCRdb retains in-frame clones only, with some absent. Clone size and the V and J calls come from that table; the DNA yielded D and trimming. The sample has roughly 250,000 clones, around 89% seen once. This record belongs to a study of blood T cell repertoires in COVID-19. Germline CDR1 MDHEN, CDR2 SYDVKM. CDR3 size: 11 residues. V was cut by 8 bases and J by 3 bases, with 7 bases left in between.

Material: peripheral blood. The genes are TRBV28 and TRBJ1-2; no clear D. This TCR was recovered from a man aged 25-40 years with acute or convalescent COVID-19. CDR3 in DNA: TGTGCCAGCGCGATTCACTATGGCTACACCTTC. This codes for CASAIHYGYTF.